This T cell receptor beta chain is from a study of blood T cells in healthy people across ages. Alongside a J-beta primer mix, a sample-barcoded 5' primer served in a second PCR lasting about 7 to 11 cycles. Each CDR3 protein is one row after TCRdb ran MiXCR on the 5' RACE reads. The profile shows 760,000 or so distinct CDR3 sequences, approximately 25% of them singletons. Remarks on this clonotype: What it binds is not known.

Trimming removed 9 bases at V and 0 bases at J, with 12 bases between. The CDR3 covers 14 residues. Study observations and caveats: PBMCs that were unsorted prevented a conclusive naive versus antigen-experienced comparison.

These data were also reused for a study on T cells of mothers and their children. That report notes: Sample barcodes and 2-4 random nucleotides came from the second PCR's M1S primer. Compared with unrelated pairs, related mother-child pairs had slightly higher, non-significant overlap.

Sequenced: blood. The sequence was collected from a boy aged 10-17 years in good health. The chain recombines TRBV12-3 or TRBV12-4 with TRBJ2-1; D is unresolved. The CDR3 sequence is CASLKSSSYNEQFF. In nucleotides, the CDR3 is TGTGCCAGTCTGAAGTCTAGCTCCTACAATGAGCAGTTCTTC.